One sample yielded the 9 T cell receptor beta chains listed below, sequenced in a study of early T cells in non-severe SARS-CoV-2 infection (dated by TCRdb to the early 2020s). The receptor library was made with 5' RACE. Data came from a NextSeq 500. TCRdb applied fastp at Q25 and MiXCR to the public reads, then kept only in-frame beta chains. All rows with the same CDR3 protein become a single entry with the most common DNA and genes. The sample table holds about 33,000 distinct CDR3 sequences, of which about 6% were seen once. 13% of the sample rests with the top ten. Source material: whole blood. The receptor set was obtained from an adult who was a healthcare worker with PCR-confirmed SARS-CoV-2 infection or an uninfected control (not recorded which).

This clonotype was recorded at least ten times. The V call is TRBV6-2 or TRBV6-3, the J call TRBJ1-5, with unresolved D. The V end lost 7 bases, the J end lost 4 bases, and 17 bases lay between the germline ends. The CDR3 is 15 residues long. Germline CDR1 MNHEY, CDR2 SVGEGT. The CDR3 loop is CASNPVSFGNQPQHF. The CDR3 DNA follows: TGTGCCAGCAACCCCGTCTCATTCGGAAATCAGCCCCAGCATTTT.

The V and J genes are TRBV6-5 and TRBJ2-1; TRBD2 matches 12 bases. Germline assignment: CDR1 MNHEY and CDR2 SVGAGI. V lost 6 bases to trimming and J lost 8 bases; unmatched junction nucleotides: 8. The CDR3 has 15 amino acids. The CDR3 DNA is TGTGCCAGCAGGTCTGGACTAGCGGGGACGGATGAGCAGTTCTTC. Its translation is CASRSGLAGTDEQFF.

This CDR3 is CASIYKNIQYF. The DNA for the CDR3 is TGTGCCAGCATCTACAAAAACATTCAGTACTTC. The chain employs TRBV28 and TRBJ2-4, with unresolved D. V was trimmed by 7 bases and J by 3 bases, leaving 4 bases between them. CDR3 length: 11 amino acids. CDR1 is MDHEN, CDR2 SYDVKM, per germline.

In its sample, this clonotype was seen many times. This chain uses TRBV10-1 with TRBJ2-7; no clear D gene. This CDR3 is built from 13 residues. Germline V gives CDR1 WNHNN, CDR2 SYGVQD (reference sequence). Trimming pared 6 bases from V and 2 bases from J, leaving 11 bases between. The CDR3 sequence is CASSADGTYEQYF. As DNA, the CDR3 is TGCGCCAGCAGCGCGGACGGAACCTACGAGCAGTACTTC.

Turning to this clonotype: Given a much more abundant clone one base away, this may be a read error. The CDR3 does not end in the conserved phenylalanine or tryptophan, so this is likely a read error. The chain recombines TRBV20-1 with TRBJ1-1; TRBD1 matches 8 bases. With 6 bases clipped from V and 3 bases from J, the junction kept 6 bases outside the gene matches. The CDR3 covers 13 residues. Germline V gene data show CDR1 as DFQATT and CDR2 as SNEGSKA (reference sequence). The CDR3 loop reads CSAAGGIYTEAFI. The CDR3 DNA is TGCAGTGCCGCAGGGGGCATTTACACTGAAGCTTTCATT.

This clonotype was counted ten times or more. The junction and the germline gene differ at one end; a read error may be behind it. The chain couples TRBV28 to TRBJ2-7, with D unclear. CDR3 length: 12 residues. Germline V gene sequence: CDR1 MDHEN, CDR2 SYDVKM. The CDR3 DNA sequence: TGCGCCAGCAGAAGGCCCTCCTACGAGCAGTACTTC. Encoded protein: CASRRPSYEQYF.

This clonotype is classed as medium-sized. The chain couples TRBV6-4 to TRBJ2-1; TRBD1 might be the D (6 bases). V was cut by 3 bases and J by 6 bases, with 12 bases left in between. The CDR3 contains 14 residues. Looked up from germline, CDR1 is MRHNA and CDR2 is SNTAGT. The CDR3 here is CASSDEGESNEQFF. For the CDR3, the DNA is TGTGCCAGCAGTGATGAGGGGGAATCCAATGAGCAGTTCTTC.

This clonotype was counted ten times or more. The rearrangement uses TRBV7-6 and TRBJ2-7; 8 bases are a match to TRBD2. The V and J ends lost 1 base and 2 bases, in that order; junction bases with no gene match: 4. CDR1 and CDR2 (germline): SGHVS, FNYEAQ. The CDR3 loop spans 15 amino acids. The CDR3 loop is CASSLESGGAYEQYF. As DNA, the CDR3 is TGTGCCAGCAGCTTAGAGTCCGGGGGGGCCTACGAGCAGTACTTC.

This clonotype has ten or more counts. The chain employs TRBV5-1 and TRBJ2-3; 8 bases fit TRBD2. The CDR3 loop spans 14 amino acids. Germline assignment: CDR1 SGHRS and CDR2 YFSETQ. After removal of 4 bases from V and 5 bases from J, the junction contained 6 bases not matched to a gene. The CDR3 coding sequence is TGCGCCAGCAGCGGCGGGGGGCGCATAGATACGCAGTATTTT. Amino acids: CASSGGGRIDTQYF.